The T cell receptor beta chain described here comes from a study of T-cell memory formation after mild COVID-19. Background on the study: The TCR clusters were mostly specific to one donor.

Barcoded TCR alpha and TCR beta cDNA libraries with UMIs came from 5'RACE using constant-segment primers. One entry per CDR3 protein results from TCRdb running MiXCR on the 5' RACE reads. The data hold 350,000 to 450,000 distinct CDR3 sequences, with around 27% observed a single time. Turning to this clonotype: What it recognizes is unknown.

V shed 10 bases and J shed 0 bases, with 4 bases lying between them. Germline CDR1 reads PRHDT; CDR2 reads FYEKMQ (reference sequence). CDR3 length equals 12 residues. Findings of the study overall: Contracting clones, day 15 to 85, had balanced CD4/CD8, and later expanders favored CD4+.

The clonotype comes from an adult woman who had mild COVID-19 (a few samples of this study predate the infection). Cell type and time point are not known. V usage is TRBV13 and J usage is TRBJ2-6; no definite D call. Sequenced sample: PBMCs or a T cell subset sorted from them (not recorded which). CDR3 region: CAIRSGANVLTF. The CDR3 DNA sequence: TGTGCCATCCGCTCTGGGGCCAACGTCCTGACTTTC.